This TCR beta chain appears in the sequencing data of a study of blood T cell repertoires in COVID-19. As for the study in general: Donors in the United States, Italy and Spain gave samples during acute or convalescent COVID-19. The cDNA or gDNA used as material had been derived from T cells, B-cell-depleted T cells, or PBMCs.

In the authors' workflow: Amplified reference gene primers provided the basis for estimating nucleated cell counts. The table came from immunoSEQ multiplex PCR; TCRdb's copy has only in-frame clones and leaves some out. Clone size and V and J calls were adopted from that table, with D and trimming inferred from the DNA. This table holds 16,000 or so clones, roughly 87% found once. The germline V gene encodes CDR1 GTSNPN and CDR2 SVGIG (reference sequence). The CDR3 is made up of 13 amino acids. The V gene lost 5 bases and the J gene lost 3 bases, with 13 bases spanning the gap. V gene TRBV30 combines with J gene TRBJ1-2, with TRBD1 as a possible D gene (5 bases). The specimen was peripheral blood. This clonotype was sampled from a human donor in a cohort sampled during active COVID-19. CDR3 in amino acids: CAWGGGNYYGYTF. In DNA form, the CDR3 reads TGTGCCTGGGGGGGAGGCAACTACTATGGCTACACCTTC.